Listed below are T cell receptor beta chains from one sample, sequenced in a study of control samples from healthy donors and cancer patients. Generated by immunoSEQ multiplex PCR, the TCRdb table keeps only in-frame clones and is missing some. The sample holds about 120,000 clones, about 90% seen once. The sequenced sample consisted of blood. The receptor set was obtained from a man aged 18-30 years in good health. Each CDR3 is given with its conserved first and last residue. Each record gives: D gene, J gene, clone size, V gene, CDR3 DNA, CDR3 protein. The D gene is left open where the match is weak. Expanded clones are given a class, and other clones once, few, many or no size at all.

>-|TRBJ1-1|once|TRBV27
TGTGCCAGCAGTTTAAAGTACACCATGAACACTGAAGCTTTCTTT
CASSLKYTMNTEAFF
>-|TRBJ2-1|-|TRBV9
TGTGCCAGCAGCGTAGATCTCTGGGTCAATGAGCAGTTCTTC
CASSVDLWVNEQFF
>-|TRBJ1-6|-|TRBV2
TGTGCCAGCAGCGGGGACCTCAGCTCCTATAATTCACCCCTCCACTTT
CASSGDLSSYNSPLHF
>-|TRBJ2-7|-|TRBV6-5
TGTGCCAGCAGTTTCCCGGGCAGGGGCCTCTACGAGCAGTACTTC
CASSFPGRGLYEQYF
>-|TRBJ1-2|-|TRBV5-4
TGTGCCAGCAGCCCCGGGACATATGGCTACACCTTC
CASSPGTYGYTF
>-|TRBJ1-4|-|TRBV5-1
TGCGCCAGCAGCTTGGCCTTCGGCAGGGGATCTAATGAAAAACTGTTTTTT
CASSLAFGRGSNEKLFF
>-|TRBJ2-2|-|TRBV9
TGTGCCAGCAGCGTAAGGGGGGACACCGGGGAGCTGTTTTTT
CASSVRGDTGELFF
>-|TRBJ1-6|-|TRBV30
TGTGCCTGGAGTTACCATGGAGGGAGTTCACCCCTCCACTTT
CAWSYHGGSSPLHF
>TRBD1|TRBJ1-1|-|TRBV30
TGTGCCTCCGGAGACAGGGGTGCTTTCTTT
CASGDRGAFF
>-|TRBJ1-4|-|TRBV7-2
TGTGCCAGCAGCTTAAAGGGGGGGCAGGGTGAGGAAAAACTGTTTTTT
CASSLKGGQGEEKLFF
>TRBD1|TRBJ1-6|-|TRBV6-1
TGTGCCAGCAGGGAGGGACAGTATAATTCACCCCTCCACTTT
CASREGQYNSPLHF
>-|TRBJ2-7|once|TRBV7-2
TGTGCCAGCAGATCCAGGGGCACCATTTCCTACGAGCAGTACTTC
CASRSRGTISYEQYF
>-|TRBJ2-2|few|TRBV19
TGTGCCAGTAGACGGGAGACGGGCACCGGGGAGCTGTTTTTT
CASRRETGTGELFF
>TRBD2|TRBJ2-1|-|TRBV5-4
TGTGCCAGCACCACGGAGCGGGGATACAATGAGCAGTTCTTC
CASTTERGYNEQFF
>-|TRBJ1-5|-|TRBV15
TGTGCCACCAGCAATAGCAATCAGCCCCAGCATTTT
CATSNSNQPQHF
>TRBD2|TRBJ2-7|-|TRBV28
TGTGCCAGCACGGCGGGAGGGGGGCGCGAGCAGTACTTC
CASTAGGGREQYF
>-|TRBJ2-4|-|TRBV30
TGTGCCTGGAGTCAGGGGCAAACTCAAAACATTCAGTACTTC
CAWSQGQTQNIQYF
>-|TRBJ2-7|once|TRBV27
TGTGCCAGCAGTTTTCAGGGCTCCTACGAGCAGTACTTC
CASSFQGSYEQYF
>-|TRBJ1-4|-|TRBV5-1
TGCGCCAGCAGCCGGGCGGGGGCGGATAATGAAAAACTGTTTTTT
CASSRAGADNEKLFF
>-|TRBJ2-1|-|TRBV6-5
TGTGCCAGCAAGTACGGGTACAGCTCCTACAATGAGCAGTTCTTC
CASKYGYSSYNEQFF
>-|TRBJ2-1|-|TRBV7-3
TGTGCCAGCAGCTTAGGGCCCTCCAATGAGCAGTTCTTC
CASSLGPSNEQFF
>TRBD2|TRBJ2-4|-|TRBV13
TGTGCCAGCAGCTTTTCCAGCGGGAGGGTGACTGGGGCCAAAAACATTCAGTACTTC
CASSFSSGRVTGAKNIQYF
>TRBD1|TRBJ1-2|-|TRBV28
TGTGCCAGCAGTTTACCCGACAGGGGGTATGGCTACACCTTC
CASSLPDRGYGYTF
>TRBD1|TRBJ1-3|-|TRBV3-1/TRBV3-2
TGTGCCAGCAGCCAAGCACCCCCGGGACAGGTATTAGGGGACACCATATATTTT
CASSQAPPGQVLGDTIYF
>-|TRBJ1-6|-|TRBV30
TGTGCCTGGACCCCCGGGACTTCTTATTCACCCCTCCACTTT
CAWTPGTSYSPLHF
>-|TRBJ1-2|-|TRBV6-6
TGTGCCAGCACCTCCCGGGCCGGTAACTATGGCTACACCTTC
CASTSRAGNYGYTF
>-|TRBJ2-1|once|TRBV4-1
TGCGCCAGCAGCCGGGGGGATGAGCAGTTCTTC
CASSRGDEQFF
>-|TRBJ1-6|-|TRBV5-1
TGCGCCAGCAGCCCGGGGGAAATAAATTCACCCCTCCACTTT
CASSPGEINSPLHF
>TRBD1|TRBJ2-7|once|TRBV14
TGTGCCAGCAGCGGTACCGGGACAGGGTTATACGAGCAGTACTTC
CASSGTGTGLYEQYF
>-|TRBJ2-7|-|TRBV28
TGTGCCAGCAGGGGAACCTCCTACGAGCAGTACTTC
CASRGTSYEQYF
>-|TRBJ1-1|-|TRBV29-1
TGCAGCGTTCGGGGGGGGTTGGGTACTGAAGCTTTCTTT
CSVRGGLGTEAFF
>-|TRBJ2-5|-|TRBV14
TGTGCCAGCAGCCGCGGACAGAAAGAGACCCAGTACTTC
CASSRGQKETQYF
>-|TRBJ2-1|-|TRBV4-3
TGCGCCAGCAGCCAAGAAGCTGGGCCCTACAATGAGCAGTTCTTC
CASSQEAGPYNEQFF
>-|TRBJ1-5|-|TRBV6-1
TGTGCCAGCAGTGAAGCCGGGTTTTCTGGCAATCAGCCCCAGCATTTT
CASSEAGFSGNQPQHF
>TRBD2|TRBJ2-1|-|TRBV7-3
TGTGCCAGCAGCTTAGAACTAGCGCCCATCAATGAGCAGTTCTTC
CASSLELAPINEQFF
>TRBD2|TRBJ2-2|-|TRBV5-1
TGCGCCAGCAGCTTGCAGCAGACTAGCGTAACCGGGGAGCTGTTTTTT
CASSLQQTSVTGELFF
>-|TRBJ1-2|-|TRBV20-1
TGCAGTGCTAGTGGTAGGAGCTACTATGGCTACACCTTC
CSASGRSYYGYTF
>-|TRBJ1-2|-|TRBV7-9
TGTGCCAGCAGCTTTAAATACGGCGAAATTAACTATGGCTACACCTTC
CASSFKYGEINYGYTF
>TRBD2|TRBJ2-1|-|TRBV10-3
TGTGCCATCAGTGGACTAGCGGGAGGTGTTGAGCAGTTCTTC
CAISGLAGGVEQFF
>-|TRBJ1-5|-|TRBV27
TGTGCCAGCAGACCCCTCGAGGGCCAGGGTTCGAATCAGCCCCAGCATTTT
CASRPLEGQGSNQPQHF
>-|TRBJ1-2|-|TRBV9
TGTGCCAGCAGCTCCCGGGCGCATGGCTACACCTTC
CASSSRAHGYTF
>-|TRBJ1-2|-|TRBV7-9
TGTGCCAGCAGCTTAGGTTCCGATGGGAGCTATGGCTACACCTTC
CASSLGSDGSYGYTF
>-|TRBJ2-1|-|TRBV30
TGTGCCTGGATAAGGGCGGGACGATCCAATGAGCAGTTCTTC
CAWIRAGRSNEQFF
>-|TRBJ2-5|-|TRBV10-2
TGCGCCAGCAGTGTAGGAGGCGAAGAGACCCAGTACTTC
CASSVGGEETQYF
>-|TRBJ2-7|-|TRBV6-5
TGTGCCAGCAGTTACTCAGGGGGGCGCGAGCAGTACTTC
CASSYSGGREQYF
>TRBD2|TRBJ2-3|-|TRBV3-1/TRBV3-2
TGTGCCAGCAGCCAACTAGCGGGAGTTAGAGATACGCAGTATTTT
CASSQLAGVRDTQYF
>-|TRBJ2-2|-|TRBV2
TGTGCCAGCGGTCAGGGCGGGAAAAGATTGGGGGAGCTGTTTTTT
CASGQGGKRLGELFF
>-|TRBJ1-1|-|TRBV7-3
TGTGCCAGCAGCTCGGGGGGGTCTGGCACTGAAGCTTTCTTT
CASSSGGSGTEAFF
>TRBD2|TRBJ2-3|-|TRBV19
TGTGCCAGTAGAACGGCGGGAGGCGGGGCAGATACGCAGTATTTT
CASRTAGGGADTQYF
>TRBD1|TRBJ2-7|-|TRBV7-3
TGTGCCAGCAGCTTAGGAACAGGGGGCAACGAGCAGTACTTC
CASSLGTGGNEQYF
>-|TRBJ1-5|-|TRBV28
TGTGCCAGCAGTTTAAGGCGGACTAGCAATCAGCCCCAGCATTTT
CASSLRRTSNQPQHF
>-|TRBJ1-2|-|TRBV10-1
TGCGCCAGCAGTATTGACAGATTCTATGGCTACACCTTC
CASSIDRFYGYTF